This T cell receptor (beta chain) was identified during a study of cytomegalovirus exposure and HLA in healthy donors. About the research overall: Some 85 million unique TCRs, all from HLA-typed donors, were included in an early release of the data. Out of about 360 genotyped donors, 81% belonged to the Caucasian-associated ancestry cluster.

This clone was counted a few times. Use of 60 Vbeta and 13 Jbeta primers characterized the PCR. Measured with immunoSEQ multiplex PCR; TCRdb has only the in-frame clones, and not every one. Among 150,000 to 200,000 clones listed, 65% to 80% were seen once. This CDR3 is 20 amino acids long. Germline-derived CDR1 and CDR2 are SGDLS and YYNGEE. Trimming removed 3 bases from V and 0 bases from J; junction bases left unmatched: 11. This receptor was identified in a male donor in good health and CMV-seronegative. The chain couples TRBV9 to TRBJ2-1; 14 nucleotides line up with TRBD2. The sample comprised PBMCs. The DNA for the CDR3 is TGTGCCAGCAGCGCGACTGGAAGACTAGCGGGGGGGGCCTCCTACAATGAGCAGTTCTTC. Translating it yields CASSATGRLAGGASYNEQFF.